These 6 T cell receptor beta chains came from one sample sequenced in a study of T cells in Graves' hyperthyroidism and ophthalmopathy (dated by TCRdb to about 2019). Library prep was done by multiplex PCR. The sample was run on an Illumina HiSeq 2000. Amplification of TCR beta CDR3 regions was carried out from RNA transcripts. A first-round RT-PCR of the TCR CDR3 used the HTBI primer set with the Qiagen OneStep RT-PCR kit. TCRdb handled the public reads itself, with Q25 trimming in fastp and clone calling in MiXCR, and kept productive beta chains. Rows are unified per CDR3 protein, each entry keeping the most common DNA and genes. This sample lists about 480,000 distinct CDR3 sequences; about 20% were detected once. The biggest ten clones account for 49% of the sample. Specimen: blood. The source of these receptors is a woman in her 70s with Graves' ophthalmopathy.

The CDR3 reads CASSVELAGVRSEQFF. CDR3 DNA sequence: TGTGCCAGCAGCGTAGAACTAGCGGGAGTGCGTAGTGAGCAGTTCTTC. This chain links TRBV9 with TRBJ2-1; 11 nucleotides match TRBD2. Germline values: CDR1 SGDLS, CDR2 YYNGEE. V was pared by 0 bases and J by 9 bases, with 8 bases of the junction left unmatched. This CDR3 region has 16 residues. The full variable domain, in which reference TRBV9 and TRBJ2-1 provide the parts outside the CDR3, is DSGVTQTPKHLITATGQRVTLRCSPRSGDLSVYWYQQSLDQGLQFLIQYYNGEERAKGNILERFSAQQFPDLHSELNLSSLELGDSALYFCASSVELAGVRSEQFFGPGTRLTVL.

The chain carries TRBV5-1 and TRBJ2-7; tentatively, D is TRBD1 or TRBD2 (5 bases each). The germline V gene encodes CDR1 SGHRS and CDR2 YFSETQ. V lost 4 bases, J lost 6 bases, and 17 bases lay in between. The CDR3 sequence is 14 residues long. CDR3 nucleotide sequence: TGCGCCAGCAGCCCGGGGCAGGCACTCGTCGAGCAGTACTTC. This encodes CASSPGQALVEQYF.

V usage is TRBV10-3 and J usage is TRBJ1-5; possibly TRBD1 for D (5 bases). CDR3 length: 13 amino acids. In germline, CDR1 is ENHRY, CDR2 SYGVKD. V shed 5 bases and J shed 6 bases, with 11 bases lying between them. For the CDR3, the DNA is TGTGCCATCAGTTACCAGGGAAGTCAGCCCCAGCATTTT. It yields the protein CAISYQGSQPQHF.

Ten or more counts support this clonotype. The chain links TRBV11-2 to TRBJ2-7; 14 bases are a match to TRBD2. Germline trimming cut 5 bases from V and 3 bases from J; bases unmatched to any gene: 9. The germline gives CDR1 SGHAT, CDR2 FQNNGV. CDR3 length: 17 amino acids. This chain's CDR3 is CASSIRLAGGAHYEQYF. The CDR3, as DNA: TGTGCCAGCAGCATCAGACTAGCGGGAGGGGCCCACTACGAGCAGTACTTC.

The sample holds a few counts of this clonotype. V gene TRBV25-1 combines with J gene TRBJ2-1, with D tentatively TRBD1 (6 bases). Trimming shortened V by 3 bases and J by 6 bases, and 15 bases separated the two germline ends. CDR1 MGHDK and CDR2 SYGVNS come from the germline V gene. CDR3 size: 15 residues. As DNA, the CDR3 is TGTGCCAGCAGTGACAGTCAGGGGTTCGGCAATGAGCAGTTCTTC. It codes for CASSDSQGFGNEQFF. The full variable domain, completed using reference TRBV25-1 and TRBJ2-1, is EADIYQTPRYLVIGTGKKITLECSQTMGHDKMYWYQQDPGMELHLIHYSYGVNSTEKGDLSSESTVSRIRTEHFPLTLESARPSHTSQYLCASSDSQGFGNEQFFGPGTRLTVL.

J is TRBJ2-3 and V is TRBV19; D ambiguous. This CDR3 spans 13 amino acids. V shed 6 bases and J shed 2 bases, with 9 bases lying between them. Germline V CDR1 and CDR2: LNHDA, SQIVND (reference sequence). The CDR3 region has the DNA TGTGCCAGTAGCCCCTTAATCACAGATACGCAGTATTTT. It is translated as CASSPLITDTQYF. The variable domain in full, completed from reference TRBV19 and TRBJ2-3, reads DGGITQSPKYLFRKEGQNVTLSCEQNLNHDAMYWYRQDPGQGLRLIYYSQIVNDFQKGDIAEGYSVSREKKESFPLTVTSAQKNPTAFYLCASSPLITDTQYFGPGTRLTVL.